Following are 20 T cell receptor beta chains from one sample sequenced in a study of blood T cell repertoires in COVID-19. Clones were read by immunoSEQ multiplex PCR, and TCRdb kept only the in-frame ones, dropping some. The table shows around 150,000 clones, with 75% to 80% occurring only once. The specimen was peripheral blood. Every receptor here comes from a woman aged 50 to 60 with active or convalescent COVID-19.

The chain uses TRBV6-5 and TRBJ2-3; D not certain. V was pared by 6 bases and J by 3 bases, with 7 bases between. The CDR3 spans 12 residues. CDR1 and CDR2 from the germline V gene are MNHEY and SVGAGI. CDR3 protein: CASRAGTDTQYF. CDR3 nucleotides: TGTGCCAGCAGGGCCGGGACAGATACGCAGTATTTT.

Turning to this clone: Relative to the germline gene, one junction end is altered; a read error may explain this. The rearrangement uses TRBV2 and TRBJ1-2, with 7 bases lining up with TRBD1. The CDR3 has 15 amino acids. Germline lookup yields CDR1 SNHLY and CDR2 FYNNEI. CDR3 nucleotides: TGTGCCACCAGTGGAGCAGGGACAGCGTTCTATGGCTACACCTTC. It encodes CATSGAGTAFYGYTF.

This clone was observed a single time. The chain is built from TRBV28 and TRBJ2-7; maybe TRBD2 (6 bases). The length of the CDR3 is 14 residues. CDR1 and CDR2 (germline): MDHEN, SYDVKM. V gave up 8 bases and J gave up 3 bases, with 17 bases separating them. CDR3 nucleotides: TGTGCCAGCCGCGGAGGGGATGTGGTCTACGAGCAGTACTTC. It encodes CASRGGDVVYEQYF.

Here the CDR3 reads CASTHYTGGRKTQYF. Written as DNA, the CDR3 is TGTGCCAGCACCCACTATACAGGGGGCAGGAAGACCCAGTACTTC. The chain employs TRBV6-5 and TRBJ2-5; 9 nucleotides match TRBD1. Germline assignment: CDR1 MNHEY and CDR2 SVGAGI. The length of the CDR3 is 15 residues. Trimming cost V 7 bases and J 6 bases; bases outside gene matches: 12.

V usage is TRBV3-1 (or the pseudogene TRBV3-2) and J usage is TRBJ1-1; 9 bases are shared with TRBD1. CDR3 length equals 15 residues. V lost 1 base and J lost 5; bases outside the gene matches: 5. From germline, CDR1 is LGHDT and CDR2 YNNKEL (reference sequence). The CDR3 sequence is CASSQAGGTGTEAFF. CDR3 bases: TGTGCCAGCAGCCAAGCGGGTGGGACAGGGACTGAAGCTTTCTTT.

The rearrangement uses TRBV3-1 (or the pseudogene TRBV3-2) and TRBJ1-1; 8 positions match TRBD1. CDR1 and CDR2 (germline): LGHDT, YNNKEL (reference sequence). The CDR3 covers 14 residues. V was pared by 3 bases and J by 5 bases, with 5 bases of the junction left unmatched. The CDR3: CASSQGRQGTEAFF. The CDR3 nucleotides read TGTGCCAGCAGCCAGGGCCGACAGGGGACTGAAGCTTTCTTT.

DNA for the CDR3: TGTGCCAGCAGCTTACGGCAGGGCCTCCAGACCCAGTACTTC. Protein: CASSLRQGLQTQYF. The chain is built from TRBV7-2 and TRBJ2-5, with D possibly being TRBD1 (5 bases). Trimming took 2 bases from V and 6 from J, leaving 13 bases between them. The CDR3 extends over 14 amino acids. Germline V gives CDR1 SGHTA, CDR2 FQGNSA.

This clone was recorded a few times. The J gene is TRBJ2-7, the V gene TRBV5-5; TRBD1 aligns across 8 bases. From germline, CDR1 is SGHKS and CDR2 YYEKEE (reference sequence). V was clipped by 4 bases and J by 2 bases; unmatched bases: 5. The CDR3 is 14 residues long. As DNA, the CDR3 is TGTGCCAGCAGCCGGACAGGGAATGCCTACGAGCAGTACTTC. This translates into CASSRTGNAYEQYF.

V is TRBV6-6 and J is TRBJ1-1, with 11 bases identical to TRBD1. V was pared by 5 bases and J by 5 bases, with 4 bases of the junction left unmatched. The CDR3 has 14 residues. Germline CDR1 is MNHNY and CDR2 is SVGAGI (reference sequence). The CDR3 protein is CASSLGQGGTEAFF. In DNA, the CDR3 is TGTGCCAGCAGTCTGGGACAGGGGGGAACTGAAGCTTTCTTT.

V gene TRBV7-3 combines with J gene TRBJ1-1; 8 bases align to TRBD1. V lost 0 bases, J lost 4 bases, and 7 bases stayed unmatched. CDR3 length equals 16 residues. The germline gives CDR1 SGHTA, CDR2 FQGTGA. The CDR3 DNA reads TGTGCCAGCAGCTTAACGAGTGGGACAGGCTTCACTGAAGCTTTCTTT. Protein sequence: CASSLTSGTGFTEAFF.

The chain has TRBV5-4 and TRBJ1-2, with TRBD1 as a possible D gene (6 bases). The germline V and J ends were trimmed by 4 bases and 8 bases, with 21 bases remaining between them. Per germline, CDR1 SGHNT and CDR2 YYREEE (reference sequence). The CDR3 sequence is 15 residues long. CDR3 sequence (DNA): TGTGCCAGCAGCCGACTAAGGACAGCAAACGGCGGCTACACCTTC. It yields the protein CASSRLRTANGGYTF.

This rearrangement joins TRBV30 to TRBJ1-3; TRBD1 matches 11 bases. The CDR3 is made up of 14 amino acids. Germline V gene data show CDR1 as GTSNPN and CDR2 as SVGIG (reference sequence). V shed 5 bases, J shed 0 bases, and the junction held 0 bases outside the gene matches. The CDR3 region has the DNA TGTGCCTGGGGGACAGGGGGCTCTGGAAACACCATATATTTT. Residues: CAWGTGGSGNTIYF. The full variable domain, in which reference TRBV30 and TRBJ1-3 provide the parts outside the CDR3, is SQTIHQWPATLVQPVGSPLSLECTVEGTSNPNLYWYRQAAGRGLQLLFYSVGIGQISSEVPQNLSASRPQDRQFILSSKKLLLSDSGFYLCAWGTGGSGNTIYFGEGSWLTVV.

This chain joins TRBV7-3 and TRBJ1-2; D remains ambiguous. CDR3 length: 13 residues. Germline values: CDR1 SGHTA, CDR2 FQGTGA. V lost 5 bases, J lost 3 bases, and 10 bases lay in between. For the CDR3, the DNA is TGTGCCAGCAGCCCTGGGCAGGACTATGGCTACACCTTC. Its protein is CASSPGQDYGYTF.

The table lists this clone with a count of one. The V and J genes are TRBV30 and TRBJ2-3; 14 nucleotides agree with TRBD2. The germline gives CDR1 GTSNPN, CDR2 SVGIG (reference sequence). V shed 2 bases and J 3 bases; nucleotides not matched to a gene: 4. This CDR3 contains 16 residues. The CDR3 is CAWSRGLAGGTDTQYF. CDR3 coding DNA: TGTGCCTGGAGTAGAGGACTAGCGGGAGGAACAGATACGCAGTATTTT. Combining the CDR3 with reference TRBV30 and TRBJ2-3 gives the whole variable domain SQTIHQWPATLVQPVGSPLSLECTVEGTSNPNLYWYRQAAGRGLQLLFYSVGIGQISSEVPQNLSASRPQDRQFILSSKKLLLSDSGFYLCAWSRGLAGGTDTQYFGPGTRLTVL.

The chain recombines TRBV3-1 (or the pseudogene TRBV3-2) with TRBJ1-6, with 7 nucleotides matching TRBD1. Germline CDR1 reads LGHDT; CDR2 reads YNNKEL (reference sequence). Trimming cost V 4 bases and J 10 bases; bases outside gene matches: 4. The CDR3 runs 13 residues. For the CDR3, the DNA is TGTGCCAGCAGCCGATGGACAGGATCACCCCTCCACTTT. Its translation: CASSRWTGSPLHF.

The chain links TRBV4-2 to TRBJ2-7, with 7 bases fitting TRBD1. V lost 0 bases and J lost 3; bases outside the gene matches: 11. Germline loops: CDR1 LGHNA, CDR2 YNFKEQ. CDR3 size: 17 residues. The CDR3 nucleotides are TGTGCCAGCAGCCAAGATGAGGAGACAGGGAACTACTACGAGCAGTACTTC. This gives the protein CASSQDEETGNYYEQYF.

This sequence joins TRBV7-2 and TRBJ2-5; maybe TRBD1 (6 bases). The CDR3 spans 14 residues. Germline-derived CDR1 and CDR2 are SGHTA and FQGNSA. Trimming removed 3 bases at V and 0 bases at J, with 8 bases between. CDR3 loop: CASSFRGYQETQYF. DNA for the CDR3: TGTGCCAGCAGCTTCAGGGGCTACCAAGAGACCCAGTACTTC.

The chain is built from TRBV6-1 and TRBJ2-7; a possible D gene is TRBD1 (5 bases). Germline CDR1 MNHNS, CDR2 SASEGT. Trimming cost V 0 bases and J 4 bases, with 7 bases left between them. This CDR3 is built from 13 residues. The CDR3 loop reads CASSEAGRYEQYF. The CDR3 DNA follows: TGTGCCAGCAGTGAAGCGGGGCGGTACGAGCAGTACTTC.

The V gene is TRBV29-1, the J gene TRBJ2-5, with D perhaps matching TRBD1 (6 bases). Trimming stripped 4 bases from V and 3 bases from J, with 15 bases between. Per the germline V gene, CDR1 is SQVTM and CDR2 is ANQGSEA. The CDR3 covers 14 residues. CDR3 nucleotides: TGCAGCGTTGGCGGACAGTCATTAAAAGAGACCCAGTACTTC. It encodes CSVGGQSLKETQYF.

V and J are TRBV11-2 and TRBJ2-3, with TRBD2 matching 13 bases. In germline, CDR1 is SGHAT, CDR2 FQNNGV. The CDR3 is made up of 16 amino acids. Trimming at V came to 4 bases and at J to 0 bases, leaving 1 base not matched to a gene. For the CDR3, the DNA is TGTGCCAGCAGCTCGGGACTAGCGGGGAGCACAGATACGCAGTATTTT. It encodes CASSSGLAGSTDTQYF. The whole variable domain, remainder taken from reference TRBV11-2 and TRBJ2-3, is EAGVAQSPRYKIIEKRQSVAFWCNPISGHATLYWYQQILGQGPKLLIQFQNNGVVDDSQLPKDRFSAERLKGVDSTLKIQPAKLEDSAVYLCASSSGLAGSTDTQYFGPGTRLTVL.